These 2 T cell receptor beta chains share one sample of origin, sequenced in a study of OX40 agonist ivuxolimab in advanced cancers. Method: immunoSEQ multiplex PCR; TCRdb's copy keeps in-frame clones and lacks some. The sample lists about 70,000 clones; 88% were seen once. The material was CD4+ or CD8+ T cells sorted from blood, obtained in a trial of the OX40 agonist ivuxolimab. The source is an adult with an advanced solid tumor such as melanoma, head and neck, liver or kidney cancer.

CDR3 loop: CASGTYGYTF. The CDR3 region has the DNA TGTGCCAGCGGGACATATGGCTACACCTTC. The chain combines TRBV6-6 with TRBJ1-2; TRBD1 might be the D (6 bases). The V end was cut by 8 bases, the J end by 5 bases, with 6 bases between. The germline V gene has CDR1 MNHNY and CDR2 SVGAGI (reference sequence). This CDR3 comprises 10 residues.

CDR3 residues: CASHNRDKLFF. The CDR3 bases are TGTGCCAGCCATAACCGGGACAAACTGTTTTTT. The gene calls are TRBV28 and TRBJ1-4, with D maybe TRBD1 (5 bases). CDR1 and CDR2 (germline): MDHEN, SYDVKM. This CDR3 spans 11 amino acids. V lost 8 bases and J 11 bases, leaving 12 bases between the germline ends. Full variable domain (rest looked up from reference TRBV28 and TRBJ1-4): DVKVTQSSRYLVKRTGEKVFLECVQDMDHENMFWYRQDPGLGLRLIYFSYDVKMKEKGDIPEGYSVSREKKERFSLILESASTNQTSMYLCASHNRDKLFFGSGTQLSVL.